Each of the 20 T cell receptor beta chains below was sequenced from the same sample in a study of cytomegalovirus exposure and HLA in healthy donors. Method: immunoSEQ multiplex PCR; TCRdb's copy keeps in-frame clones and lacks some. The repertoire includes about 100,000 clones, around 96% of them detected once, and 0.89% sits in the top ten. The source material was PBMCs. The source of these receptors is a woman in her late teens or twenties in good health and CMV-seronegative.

The CDR3 loop reads CASSNRGNEQFF. Written as DNA, the CDR3 is TGCGCCAGCAGTAACAGGGGTAATGAGCAGTTCTTC. This chain connects TRBV10-1 to TRBJ2-1, with 7 positions matching TRBD1. The CDR3 runs to 12 residues. V lost 5 bases, J lost 7 bases, and 2 bases stayed unmatched. The germline V gene has CDR1 WNHNN and CDR2 SYGVQD (reference sequence).

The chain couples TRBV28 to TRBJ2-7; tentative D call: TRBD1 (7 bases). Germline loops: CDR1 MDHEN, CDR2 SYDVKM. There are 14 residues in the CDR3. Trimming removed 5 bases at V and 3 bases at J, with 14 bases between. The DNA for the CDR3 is TGTGCCAGCAGTCCCCCAGGGGGGAGCTACGAGCAGTACTTC. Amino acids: CASSPPGGSYEQYF.

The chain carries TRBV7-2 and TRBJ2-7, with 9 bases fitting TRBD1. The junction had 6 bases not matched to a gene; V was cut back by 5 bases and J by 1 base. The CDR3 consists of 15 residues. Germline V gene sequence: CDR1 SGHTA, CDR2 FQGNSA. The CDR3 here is CASSRTTGGSYEQYF. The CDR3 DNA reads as TGTGCCAGCAGCCGTACGACAGGGGGATCCTACGAGCAGTACTTC.

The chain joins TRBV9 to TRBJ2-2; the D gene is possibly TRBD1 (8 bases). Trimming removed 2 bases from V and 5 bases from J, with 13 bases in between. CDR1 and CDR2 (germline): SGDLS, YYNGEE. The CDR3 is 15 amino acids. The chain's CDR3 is CASSVSQGGTGELFF. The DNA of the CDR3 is TGTGCCAGCAGCGTTTCACAGGGGGGGACCGGGGAGCTGTTTTTT.

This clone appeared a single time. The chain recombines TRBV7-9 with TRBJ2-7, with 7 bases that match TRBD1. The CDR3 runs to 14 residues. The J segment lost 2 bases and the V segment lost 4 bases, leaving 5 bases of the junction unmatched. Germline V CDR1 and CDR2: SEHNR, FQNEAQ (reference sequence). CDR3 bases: TGTGCCAGCAGCTCCCCGGGACAGCCCTACGAGCAGTACTTC. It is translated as CASSSPGQPYEQYF.

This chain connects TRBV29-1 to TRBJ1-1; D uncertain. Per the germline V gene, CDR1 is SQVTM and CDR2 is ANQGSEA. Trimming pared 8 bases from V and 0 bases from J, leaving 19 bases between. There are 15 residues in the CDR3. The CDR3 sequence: CSPSGGGPMNTEAFF. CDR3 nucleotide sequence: TGCAGCCCTAGTGGCGGCGGGCCGATGAACACTGAAGCTTTCTTT.

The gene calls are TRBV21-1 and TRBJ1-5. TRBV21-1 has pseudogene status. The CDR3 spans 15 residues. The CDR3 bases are TGTGCCAGCAGACGTAGACGGAGGGTCAATCAGCCCCAGCATTTT. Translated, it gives CASRRRRRVNQPQHF.

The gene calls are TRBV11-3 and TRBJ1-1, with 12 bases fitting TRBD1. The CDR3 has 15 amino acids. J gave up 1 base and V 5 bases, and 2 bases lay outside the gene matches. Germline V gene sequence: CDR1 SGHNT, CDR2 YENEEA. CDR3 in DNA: TGTGCCAGCAGCCCGGGACAGGGGGCGAACACTGAAGCTTTCTTT. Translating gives CASSPGQGANTEAFF.

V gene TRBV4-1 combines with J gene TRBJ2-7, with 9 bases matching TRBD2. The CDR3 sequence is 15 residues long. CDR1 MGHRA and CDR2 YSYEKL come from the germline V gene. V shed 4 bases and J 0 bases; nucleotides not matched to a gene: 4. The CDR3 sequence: CASSPTSGFSYEQYF. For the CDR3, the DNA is TGCGCCAGCAGCCCAACTAGCGGGTTCTCCTACGAGCAGTACTTC.

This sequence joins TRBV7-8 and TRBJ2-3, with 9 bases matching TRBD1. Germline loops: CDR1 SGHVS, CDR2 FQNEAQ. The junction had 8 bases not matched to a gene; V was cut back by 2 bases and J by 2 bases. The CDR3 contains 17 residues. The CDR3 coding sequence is TGTGCCAGCAGCTTACGGCGACAGGGGGGCATCACAGATACGCAGTATTTT. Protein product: CASSLRRQGGITDTQYF. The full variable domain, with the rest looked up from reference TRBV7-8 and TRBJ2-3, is GAGVSQSPRYKVAKRGQDVALRCDPISGHVSLFWYQQALGQGPEFLTYFQNEAQLDKSGLPSDRFFAERPEGSVSTLKIQRTQQEDSAVYLCASSLRRQGGITDTQYFGPGTRLTVL.

The CDR3, as DNA: TGTGCCAGCAGCTTACCAGGCGCTGAAGCTTTCTTT. Translation gives CASSLPGAEAFF. This chain joins TRBV7-2 and TRBJ1-1, with unresolved D. Germline CDR1 SGHTA, CDR2 FQGNSA. This CDR3 has 12 amino acids. V lost 2 bases, J lost 6 bases, and 7 bases lay in between.

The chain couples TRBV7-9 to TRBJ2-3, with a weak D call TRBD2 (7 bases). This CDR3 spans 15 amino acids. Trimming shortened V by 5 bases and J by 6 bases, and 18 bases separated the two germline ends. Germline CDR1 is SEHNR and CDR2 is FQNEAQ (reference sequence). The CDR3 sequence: CASSPPGGGSDTQYF. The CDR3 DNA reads TGTGCCAGCAGCCCCCCGGGGGGCGGGAGCGATACGCAGTATTTT.

The CDR3 DNA reads TGCGCCAGCAGCTCGACAGGGAGCAATGAGCAGTTCTTC. This sequence encodes CASSSTGSNEQFF. This chain uses TRBV5-1 with TRBJ2-1; 7 bases align to TRBD1. The CDR3 is 13 residues long. CDR1 is SGHRS, CDR2 YFSETQ, per germline. V shed 3 bases and J 6 bases; nucleotides not matched to a gene: 3. Drawing the rest from reference TRBV5-1 and TRBJ2-1, the complete variable domain is KAGVTQTPRYLIKTRGQQVTLSCSPISGHRSVSWYQQTPGQGLQFLFEYFSETQRNKGNFPGRFSGRQFSNSRSEMNVSTLELGDSALYLCASSSTGSNEQFFGPGTRLTVL.

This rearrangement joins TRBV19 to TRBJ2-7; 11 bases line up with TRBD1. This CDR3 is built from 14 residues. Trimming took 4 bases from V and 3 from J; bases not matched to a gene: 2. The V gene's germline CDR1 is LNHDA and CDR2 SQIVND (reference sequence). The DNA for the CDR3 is TGTGCCAGTAGTAGCGGGACAGGGGGCTACGAGCAGTACTTC. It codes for CASSSGTGGYEQYF.

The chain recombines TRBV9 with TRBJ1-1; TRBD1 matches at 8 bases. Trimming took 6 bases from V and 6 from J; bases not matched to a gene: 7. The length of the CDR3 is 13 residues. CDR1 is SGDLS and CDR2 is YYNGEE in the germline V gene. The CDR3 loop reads CASNRQGRPEAFF. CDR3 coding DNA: TGTGCCAGCAACCGACAGGGGCGTCCTGAAGCTTTCTTT.

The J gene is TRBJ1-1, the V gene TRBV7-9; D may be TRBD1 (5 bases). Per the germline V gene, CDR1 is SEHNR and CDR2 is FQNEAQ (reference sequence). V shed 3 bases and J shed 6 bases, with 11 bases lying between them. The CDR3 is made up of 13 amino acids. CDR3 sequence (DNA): TGTGCCAGCAGCTTTCCAGGGTTGGCTGAAGCTTTCTTT. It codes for CASSFPGLAEAFF.

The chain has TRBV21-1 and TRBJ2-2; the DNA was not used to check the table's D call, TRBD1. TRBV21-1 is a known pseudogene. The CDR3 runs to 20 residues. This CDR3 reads CASSKPGTEGGLLNTGELFF. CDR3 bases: TGTGCCAGCAGCAAACCCGGGACAGAGGGAGGATTATTGAACACCGGGGAGCTGTTTTTT.

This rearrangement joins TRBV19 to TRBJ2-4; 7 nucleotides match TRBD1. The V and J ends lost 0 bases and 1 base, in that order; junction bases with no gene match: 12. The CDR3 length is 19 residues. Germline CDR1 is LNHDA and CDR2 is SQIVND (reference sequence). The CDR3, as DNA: TGTGCCAGTAGTATAGACCAATGGACAGGTTCCCTGGCCAAAAACATTCAGTACTTC. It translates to CASSIDQWTGSLAKNIQYF.

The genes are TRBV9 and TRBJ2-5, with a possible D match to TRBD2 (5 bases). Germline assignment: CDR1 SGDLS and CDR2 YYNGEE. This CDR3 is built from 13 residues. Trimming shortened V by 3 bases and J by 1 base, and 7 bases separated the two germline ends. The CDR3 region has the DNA TGTGCCAGCAGCGACGGGGTCCAAGAGACCCAGTACTTC. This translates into CASSDGVQETQYF.

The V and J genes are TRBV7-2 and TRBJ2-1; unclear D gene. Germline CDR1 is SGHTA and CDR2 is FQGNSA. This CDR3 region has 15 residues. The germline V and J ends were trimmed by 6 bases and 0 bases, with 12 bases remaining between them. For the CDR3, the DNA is TGTGCCAGCAGGTTCCGGGTCTCCTCCTACAATGAGCAGTTCTTC. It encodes CASRFRVSSYNEQFF.